One and the same sample provided the 14 T cell receptor beta chains below, sequenced in a study of cytomegalovirus exposure and HLA in healthy donors. Primers for the PCR totalled 60 Vbeta and 13 Jbeta. This table comes from immunoSEQ multiplex PCR, and its TCRdb copy is limited to in-frame clones, with some not included. The sample consists of 95,000 to 100,000 clones, 75% to 80% of them appearing once. The sequenced material came from PBMCs. These receptors were taken from a female donor in good health and CMV-seronegative.

The chain combines TRBV5-4 with TRBJ2-5; 9 nucleotides match TRBD1. CDR3 size: 12 residues. With 4 bases clipped from V and 7 bases from J, the junction kept 2 bases outside the gene matches. Looked up from germline, CDR1 is SGHNT and CDR2 is YYREEE (reference sequence). The CDR3 bases are TGTGCCAGCAGCGGACAGGGGACGACCCAGTACTTC. Its protein product is CASSGQGTTQYF.

CDR3 sequence (DNA): TGCAGCGTTGAAAACACAGGGGCCGGGGGAGGTCGCACAGATACGCAGTATTTT. It codes for CSVENTGAGGGRTDTQYF. The chain links TRBV29-1 to TRBJ2-3; the D gene is possibly TRBD1 (7 bases). Germline CDR1 is SQVTM and CDR2 is ANQGSEA. The CDR3 spans 18 residues. V lost 2 bases, J lost 1 base, and 22 bases lay in between.

The CDR3 spells CASSSRGGPAGELFF. The CDR3 coding sequence is TGTGCCAGCTCATCCAGGGGAGGGCCGGCCGGGGAGCTGTTTTTT. The chain carries TRBV18 and TRBJ2-2, with D possibly being TRBD2 (7 bases). Trimming pared 5 bases from V and 6 bases from J, leaving 16 bases between. The CDR3 consists of 15 residues. In germline, CDR1 is KGHSH, CDR2 LQKENI.

The genes are TRBV19 and TRBJ2-5; D ambiguous. The assigned J gene may be wrong: the sequence end matches TRBJ2-7 better. From germline, CDR1 is LNHDA and CDR2 SQIVND (reference sequence). The CDR3 sequence is 14 residues long. As DNA, the CDR3 is TGTGCCAGTAGTATTACCGCCCGCCGCTACGAGCAGTACTTC. Translation: CASSITARRYEQYF.

This clone was seen a handful of times. This CDR3 reads CASSEYPTGGRRYSNQPQHF. DNA for the CDR3: TGCGCCAGCAGTGAGTACCCCACAGGGGGCCGCAGGTATAGCAATCAGCCCCAGCATTTT. This sequence joins TRBV10-2 and TRBJ1-5; 9 nucleotides line up with TRBD1. The germline V gene encodes CDR1 WSHSY and CDR2 SAAADI. Losses at the gene ends were 1 base for V and 0 bases for J; bases not matched to a gene: 13. The CDR3 runs to 20 residues.

This clone turned up a few times. This rearrangement joins TRBV15 to TRBJ2-1; 9 bases line up with TRBD2. Losses at the gene ends were 1 base for V and 9 bases for J; bases not matched to a gene: 7. Germline V gives CDR1 LNHNV, CDR2 YYDKDF (reference sequence). The CDR3 spans 15 residues. The CDR3 is CATSRGASGRSEQFF. In DNA form, the CDR3 reads TGTGCCACCAGCAGAGGAGCGAGCGGGAGGTCTGAGCAGTTCTTC.

As concerns this clone: The same CDR3 arises from other DNA sequences in this sample as well. The chain links TRBV11-3 to TRBJ2-1; no clear D gene. Between the trimmed V and J ends, which lost 2 bases and 0 bases, there was a span of 11 bases. Per germline, CDR1 SGHNT and CDR2 YENEEA. This CDR3 comprises 16 residues. The CDR3 here is CASSLYRSSSYNEQFF. Here the CDR3 DNA reads TGTGCCAGCAGCTTATATAGGTCTAGCTCCTACAATGAGCAGTTCTTC.

The chain joins TRBV11-3 to TRBJ2-2, with TRBD1 identical over 8 bases. Trimming took 4 bases from V and 7 from J; bases not matched to a gene: 11. Germline V gives CDR1 SGHNT, CDR2 YENEEA. This CDR3 region has 16 residues. The DNA of the CDR3 is TGTGCCAGCAGCTCCCGGACAGGGACGGGGTACGGGGAGCTGTTTTTT. This translates into CASSSRTGTGYGELFF.

CDR3 in amino acids: CASSPTSGAGEQYF. CDR3 DNA sequence: TGTGCCAGCAGCCCAACGTCAGGGGCGGGGGAGCAGTACTTC. The chain uses TRBV11-2 and TRBJ2-5; D may be TRBD2 (7 bases). Trimming shortened V by 5 bases and J by 11 bases, and 21 bases separated the two germline ends. Germline V gene lookup returns CDR1 SGHAT and CDR2 FQNNGV. The CDR3 length is 14 residues.

This clone appeared a few times. V and J are TRBV10-2 and TRBJ2-7, with D possibly TRBD1 on 6 matching bases. The V end was cut by 10 bases, the J end by 0 bases, with 22 bases between. The germline V gene has CDR1 WSHSY and CDR2 SAAADI. The CDR3 is made up of 16 amino acids. CDR3: CATVQTPGQSSYEQYF. The CDR3 region has the DNA TGCGCCACCGTACAGACCCCGGGACAAAGCTCCTACGAGCAGTACTTC.

This chain uses TRBV5-6 with TRBJ1-1; weak D call: TRBD1 (5 bases). The CDR3 sequence is 13 residues long. Germline assignment: CDR1 SGHDT and CDR2 YYEEEE. V was cut by 1 base and J by 11 bases, with 15 bases left in between. CDR3 amino acids: CASSLFAGRVAFF. The CDR3 DNA reads TGTGCCAGCAGCTTGTTTGCGGGGCGCGTGGCTTTCTTT.

In this sample, this clone turned up once. The chain is built from TRBV21-1 and TRBJ2-2; TRBD1, the D gene given by the table, was not confirmed from the DNA. TRBV21-1 is marked as a pseudogene. CDR3 length: 16 residues. The CDR3 spells CASSVRRQGLLGELFF. As DNA, the CDR3 is TGTGCCAGCAGCGTACGGAGACAGGGACTCTTAGGGGAGCTGTTTTTT.

The chain carries TRBV5-6 and TRBJ2-5; tentative D call: TRBD2 (6 bases). Between the trimmed V and J ends, which lost 2 bases and 4 bases, there was a span of 21 bases. The CDR3 is made up of 17 amino acids. Germline CDR1 and CDR2: SGHDT and YYEEEE. The CDR3: CASSFPAGGSILETQYF. CDR3 bases: TGTGCCAGCAGCTTCCCCGCCGGGGGTTCAATCTTAGAGACCCAGTACTTC. The full variable domain, in which reference TRBV5-6 and TRBJ2-5 provide the parts outside the CDR3, is DAGVTQSPTHLIKTRGQQVTLRCSPKSGHDTVSWYQQALGQGPQFIFQYYEEEERQRGNFPDRFSGHQFPNYSSELNVNALLLGDSALYLCASSFPAGGSILETQYFGPGTRLLVL.

The chain uses TRBV6-1 and TRBJ1-2; D unclear. Trimming stripped 1 base from V and 7 bases from J, with 16 bases between. The CDR3 contains 15 residues. Germline V gene data show CDR1 as MNHNS and CDR2 as SASEGT. The CDR3 loop reads CASSEGDFYSGGYTF. CDR3 DNA: TGTGCCAGCAGTGAAGGAGACTTTTATTCGGGTGGCTACACCTTC.